This TCR beta chain was identified during a study of T cell repertoires in cytomegalovirus infection. About the study: CMV epitopes, recently identified HLA-C-restricted and well-studied HLA-B-restricted, were used. Findings and caveats of the study: The ex vivo response showed dominance by HLA-C-restricted CMV-specific TCR beta clonotypes.

Trimming shortened V by 2 bases and J by 2 bases, and 9 bases separated the two germline ends. This CDR3 spans 14 amino acids. Remarks on this clonotype: Its specificity is unknown.

MiXCR, applied by TCRdb to the reads, yields one record per CDR3 protein. The data contain about 360,000 distinct CDR3 sequences, about 35% of them singletons. The chain carries TRBV12-3 or TRBV12-4 and TRBJ2-5; a weak D match, TRBD2 (6 bases). This TCR came from a human donor in good health (CMV status not recorded). Some clones in this sample may be carry-over from other donors' samples. This sample comprised cultured PBMCs, obtained from culture after CMV antigen stimulation. The CDR3 reads CASSLRLAQETQYF. The CDR3 DNA sequence: TGTGCCAGCAGTTTAAGGCTAGCGCAAGAGACCCAGTACTTC.